The following is a TCR beta chain sequence with its context. Its antigen is still unknown. This sample was taken from a study of T cells in Graves' hyperthyroidism and ophthalmopathy. Study context: The initial diagnosis was the point when peripheral blood was collected, ahead of any treatment. Notes on the study in general: Ophthalmopathy stood apart from stable hyperthyroidism in a 13 V-J model. Most expanded thyroid clonotypes above 0.001 recurred in blood. It was a median approximately 6.9 months before onset that the model predicted ophthalmopathy.

The CDR3 contains 15 residues. The V gene end was trimmed by 6 bases and the J gene end by 4 bases; junction bases not matched to a gene: 8. Germline V gives CDR1 LNHDA, CDR2 SQIVND (reference sequence). What was amplified from RNA transcripts were TCR beta CDR3 regions. Carried out on the TCR CDR3, a first-round RT-PCR used the HTBI primer set. TCRdb used MiXCR to reprocess the multiplex PCR reads, holding one entry per CDR3 protein. The data contain fewer than 600,000 distinct CDR3 sequences, 12% to 15% of them singletons. This sequence joins TRBV19 and TRBJ2-1; the match to TRBD1 covers 8 bases. The sequenced sample consisted of blood. The source of this sequence is a woman aged 40 to 55 with Graves' hyperthyroidism. The CDR3 region is CASRTRQGSYNEQFF. Here the CDR3 DNA reads TGTGCCAGTAGAACTAGACAGGGGTCGTACAATGAGCAGTTCTTC.